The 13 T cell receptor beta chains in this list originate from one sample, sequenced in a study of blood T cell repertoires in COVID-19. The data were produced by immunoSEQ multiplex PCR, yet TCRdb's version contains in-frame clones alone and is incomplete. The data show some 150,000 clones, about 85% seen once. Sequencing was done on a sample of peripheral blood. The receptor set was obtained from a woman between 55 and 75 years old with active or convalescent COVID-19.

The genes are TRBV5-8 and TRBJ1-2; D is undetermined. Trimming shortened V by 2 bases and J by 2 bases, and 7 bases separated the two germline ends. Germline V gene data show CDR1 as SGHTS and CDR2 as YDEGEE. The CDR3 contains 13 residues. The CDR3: CASSLPENYGYTF. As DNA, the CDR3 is TGTGCCAGCAGCTTACCGGAGAACTATGGCTACACCTTC.

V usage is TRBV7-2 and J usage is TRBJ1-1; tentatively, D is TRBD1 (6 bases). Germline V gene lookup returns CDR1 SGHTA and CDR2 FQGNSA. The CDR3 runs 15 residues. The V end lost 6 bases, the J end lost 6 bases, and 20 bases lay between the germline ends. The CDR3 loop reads CASRLYSGQSPEAFF. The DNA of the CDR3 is TGTGCCAGCAGACTCTACAGCGGACAGTCTCCTGAAGCTTTCTTT.

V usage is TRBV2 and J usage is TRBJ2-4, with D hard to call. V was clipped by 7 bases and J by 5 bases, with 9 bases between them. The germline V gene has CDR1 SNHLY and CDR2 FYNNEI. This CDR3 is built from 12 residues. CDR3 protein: CASTLGQNIQYF. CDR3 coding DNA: TGTGCCAGCACCCTGGGCCAAAACATTCAGTACTTC. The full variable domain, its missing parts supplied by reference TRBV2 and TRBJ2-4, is EPEVTQTPSHQVTQMGQEVILRCVPISNHLYFYWYRQILGQKVEFLVSFYNNEISEKSEIFDDQFSVERPDGSNFTLKIRSTKLEDSAMYFCASTLGQNIQYFGAGTRLSVL.

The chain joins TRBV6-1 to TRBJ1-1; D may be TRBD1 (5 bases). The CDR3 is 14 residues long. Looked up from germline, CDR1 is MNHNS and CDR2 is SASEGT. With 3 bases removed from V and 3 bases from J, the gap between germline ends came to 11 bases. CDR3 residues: CASSDNGGDTEAFF. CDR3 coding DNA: TGTGCCAGCAGTGACAACGGGGGGGACACTGAAGCTTTCTTT.

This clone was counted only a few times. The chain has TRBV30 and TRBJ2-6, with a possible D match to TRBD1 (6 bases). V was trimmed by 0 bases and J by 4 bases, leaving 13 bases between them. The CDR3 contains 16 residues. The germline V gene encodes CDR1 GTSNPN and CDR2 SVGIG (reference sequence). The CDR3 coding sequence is TGTGCCTGGAGTGTACAGGGTGCGTCGGGGGCCAACGTCCTGACTTTC. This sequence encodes CAWSVQGASGANVLTF.

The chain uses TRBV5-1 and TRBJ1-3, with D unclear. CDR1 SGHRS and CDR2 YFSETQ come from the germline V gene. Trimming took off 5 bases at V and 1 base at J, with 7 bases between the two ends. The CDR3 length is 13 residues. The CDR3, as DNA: TGCGCCAGCAGTTTTTCGTCTGGAAACACCATATATTTT. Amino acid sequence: CASSFSSGNTIYF.

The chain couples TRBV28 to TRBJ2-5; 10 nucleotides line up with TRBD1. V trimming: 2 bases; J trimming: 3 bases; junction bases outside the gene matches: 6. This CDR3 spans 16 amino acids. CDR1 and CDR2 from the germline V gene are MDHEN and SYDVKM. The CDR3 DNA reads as TGTGCCAGCAGTTTAGATTCGGGACAGGGGAAAGAGACCCAGTACTTC. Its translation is CASSLDSGQGKETQYF.

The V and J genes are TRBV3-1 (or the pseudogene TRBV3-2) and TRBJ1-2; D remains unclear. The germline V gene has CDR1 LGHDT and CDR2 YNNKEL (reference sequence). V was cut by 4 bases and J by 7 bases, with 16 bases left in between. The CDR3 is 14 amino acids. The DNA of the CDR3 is TGTGCCAGCAGCCCTCCGGCGGGAGCCATTGGCTACACCTTC. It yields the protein CASSPPAGAIGYTF.

Here the CDR3 reads CAITPDRGRNTEAFF. The CDR3 nucleotides read TGTGCCATCACCCCGGACAGGGGAAGGAACACTGAAGCTTTCTTT. The genes are TRBV10-3 and TRBJ1-1, with 9 bases that match TRBD1. Trimming removed 7 bases from V and 1 base from J; junction bases left unmatched: 7. Germline V gives CDR1 ENHRY, CDR2 SYGVKD. This CDR3 is 15 amino acids long.

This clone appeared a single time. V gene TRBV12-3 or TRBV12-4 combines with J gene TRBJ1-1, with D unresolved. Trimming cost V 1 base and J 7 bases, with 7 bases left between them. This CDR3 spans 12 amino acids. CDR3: CASSLVAREAFF. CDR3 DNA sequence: TGTGCCAGCAGTTTAGTGGCCCGTGAAGCTTTCTTT.

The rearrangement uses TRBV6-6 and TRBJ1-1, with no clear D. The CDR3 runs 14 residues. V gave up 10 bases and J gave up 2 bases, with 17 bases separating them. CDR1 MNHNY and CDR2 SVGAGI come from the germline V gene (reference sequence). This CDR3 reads CATLERMANTEAFF. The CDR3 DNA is TGTGCCACCCTAGAGAGGATGGCTAACACTGAAGCTTTCTTT.

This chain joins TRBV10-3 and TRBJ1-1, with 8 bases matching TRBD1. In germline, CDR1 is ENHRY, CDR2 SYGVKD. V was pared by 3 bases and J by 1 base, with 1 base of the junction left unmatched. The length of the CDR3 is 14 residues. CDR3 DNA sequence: TGTGCCATCAGTGACAGGGGGCCGAACACTGAAGCTTTCTTT. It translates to CAISDRGPNTEAFF.

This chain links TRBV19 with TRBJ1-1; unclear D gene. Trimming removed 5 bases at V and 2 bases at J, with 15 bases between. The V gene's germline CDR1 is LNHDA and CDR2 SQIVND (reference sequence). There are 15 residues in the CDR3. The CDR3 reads CASSPDRVSNTEAFF. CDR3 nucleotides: TGTGCCAGTAGTCCCGATCGGGTGAGCAACACTGAAGCTTTCTTT.